This T cell receptor (beta chain) was captured by sequencing in a study of blood T cell repertoires in COVID-19. Study information: Samples of COVID-19 (acute and convalescent) were obtained from the United States, Italy and Spain.

This clone was observed many times. Per the study methods: Amplifying reference gene primers gave estimates of nucleated cell counts. Method: immunoSEQ multiplex PCR; TCRdb's copy keeps in-frame clones and lacks some. That table gives V, J and clone size, and the DNA gave D and trimming. The sample includes more than 65,000 clones, approximately 82% of them seen just once. CDR1 and CDR2 (germline): SGHRS, YFSETQ. Trimming took 5 bases from V and 8 from J, leaving 17 bases between them. The CDR3 is 15 residues long. The V gene is TRBV5-1, the J gene TRBJ1-6; TRBD1 might be the D (6 bases). Sequencing input: peripheral blood. This receptor was obtained from a woman older than 75 with acute or convalescent COVID-19. In DNA, the CDR3 is TGCGCCAGCAGTCGCTGGGGAGGGGGGGATTCACCCCTCCACTTT. Encoded protein: CASSRWGGGDSPLHF.